These 31 T cell receptor beta chains share one sample of origin, sequenced in a study of shared clonotypes between healthy human individuals. The data were produced by immunoSEQ multiplex PCR, yet TCRdb's version contains in-frame clones alone and is incomplete. The top ten clones hold 24% of a sample with approximately 720,000 clones, 92% of them seen once. Naive CD8 cells lacked CD45RO and underwent positive selection for CCR7, leaving out terminally differentiated effector memory CD45RA+ cells. Sequencing was carried out using naive CD8+ T cells sorted from blood. The receptors stem from a man younger than 45 in good health.

The genes are TRBV18 and TRBJ2-7; 9 positions match TRBD1. Germline values: CDR1 KGHSH, CDR2 LQKENI. V lost 4 bases to trimming and J lost 4 bases; unmatched junction nucleotides: 11. This CDR3 contains 16 residues. CDR3 sequence reads: CASSRPTGTGLYEQYF. The CDR3 nucleotides read TGTGCCAGCTCACGCCCAACCGGGACAGGGCTTTACGAGCAGTACTTC.

The V call is TRBV5-1, the J call TRBJ2-2, with 13 bases aligning to TRBD2. The J segment lost 7 bases and the V segment lost 4 bases, leaving 7 bases of the junction unmatched. This CDR3 region has 16 residues. In germline, CDR1 is SGHRS, CDR2 YFSETQ. The CDR3 sequence: CASSTGTSGMGGELFF. The CDR3 DNA follows: TGCGCCAGCAGCACCGGGACTAGCGGGATGGGCGGGGAGCTGTTTTTT.

The chain uses TRBV2 and TRBJ2-2; a weak D match, TRBD2 (6 bases). Trimming took off 6 bases at V and 5 bases at J, with 19 bases between the two ends. The CDR3 is 16 residues long. Germline V gene lookup returns CDR1 SNHLY and CDR2 FYNNEI. CDR3 nucleotides: TGTGCCAGCAGCGGAATGACTAGGAGGGCAACCGGGGAGCTGTTTTTT. Translating it yields CASSGMTRRATGELFF.

With respect to this clone: Being one base from a much bigger clone, this may be a read error. J is TRBJ2-3 and V is TRBV9; the match to TRBD1 covers 10 bases. The trim removed 3 bases at V and 4 bases at J, leaving 2 bases unmatched. The CDR3 consists of 14 residues. The germline V gene has CDR1 SGDLS and CDR2 YYNGEE. The chain's CDR3 is CASSDGTGADTQYF. CDR3 coding DNA: TGTGCCAGCAGCGACGGGACAGGGGCAGATACGCAGTATTTT.

The table lists this clone with a few counts. The chain joins TRBV14 to TRBJ1-4; possibly TRBD1 for D (5 bases). The CDR3 consists of 15 residues. CDR1 and CDR2 (germline): SGHDN, FVKESK. Trimming left V 3 bases short and J 4 bases short, with 12 bases between. CDR3 loop: CASSQGRQVNEKLFF. The CDR3 DNA is TGTGCCAGCAGCCAGGGACGGCAAGTTAATGAAAAACTGTTTTTT.

The V gene is TRBV27, the J gene TRBJ2-1, with D tentatively TRBD2 (6 bases). The V gene's germline CDR1 is MNHEY and CDR2 SMNVEV (reference sequence). The V and J ends lost 6 bases and 0 bases respectively, with 9 bases between them. The CDR3 length is 14 residues. The CDR3 protein is CASSRETSYNEQFF. DNA for the CDR3: TGTGCCAGCAGCCGGGAGACCTCCTACAATGAGCAGTTCTTC.

The chain uses TRBV4-1 and TRBJ2-5; D uncertain. The CDR3 extends over 15 amino acids. The V end was cut by 3 bases, the J end by 4 bases, with 15 bases between. Germline V CDR1 and CDR2: MGHRA, YSYEKL. The CDR3 DNA sequence: TGCGCCAGCAGCCATGAACCCCTAGATGCAGAGACCCAGTACTTC. Amino acids: CASSHEPLDAETQYF.

The chain combines TRBV6-6 with TRBJ2-1, with unresolved D. Trimming shortened V by 5 bases and J by 10 bases, and 15 bases separated the two germline ends. The germline V gene encodes CDR1 MNHNY and CDR2 SVGAGI (reference sequence). The CDR3 length is 13 residues. CDR3 in amino acids: CASSAAAMGEQFF. The CDR3 nucleotides are TGTGCCAGCAGTGCTGCGGCGATGGGAGAGCAGTTCTTC.

The chain is built from TRBV7-9 and TRBJ2-1, with 11 positions matching TRBD2. Per germline, CDR1 SEHNR and CDR2 FQNEAQ (reference sequence). CDR3 size: 14 residues. Trimming took 7 bases from V and 9 from J; bases not matched to a gene: 8. CDR3 bases: TGTGCCAGCAAGATTAGCGGGAGGGCCGTTGAGCAGTTCTTC. Residues: CASKISGRAVEQFF.

This clone was recorded once. The CDR3 coding sequence is TGTGCCACCAGCAGAGATGGGAACTTTGAGGCTAGCGGGAGTACCTACAATGAGCAGTTCTTC. As protein: CATSRDGNFEASGSTYNEQFF. This chain connects TRBV15 to TRBJ2-1, with 10 bases that match TRBD2. The V and J ends lost 0 bases and 2 bases, in that order; junction bases with no gene match: 16. CDR1 and CDR2 from the germline V gene are LNHNV and YYDKDF (reference sequence). This CDR3 contains 21 residues.

This chain uses TRBV11-2 with TRBJ2-1, with D perhaps TRBD2 (6 bases). CDR3 length: 17 residues. V gave up 5 bases and J gave up 0 bases, with 17 bases separating them. Germline CDR1 is SGHAT and CDR2 is FQNNGV. In nucleotides, the CDR3 is TGTGCCAGCAGCGCGGCCTCGGCGGGGCCCTCCTACAATGAGCAGTTCTTC. It yields the protein CASSAASAGPSYNEQFF.

This clone was counted a few times. The chain combines TRBV7-9 with TRBJ2-7; possibly TRBD1 or TRBD2 for D (5 bases each). Germline V gives CDR1 SEHNR, CDR2 FQNEAQ (reference sequence). V was pared by 3 bases and J by 3 bases, with 15 bases between. The CDR3 contains 15 residues. CDR3 nucleotides: TGTGCCAGCAGCTTGGGTGGGACGGGATACTACGAGCAGTACTTC. It is translated as CASSLGGTGYYEQYF.

This clone appeared a few times. This rearrangement joins TRBV2 to TRBJ2-2, with D tentatively TRBD2 (5 bases). V was shortened by 3 bases and J by 2 bases, with 10 bases between the two germline ends. CDR3 length: 15 residues. In germline, CDR1 is SNHLY, CDR2 FYNNEI. The CDR3 nucleotides are TGTGCCAGCAGTGATCGAGGGTATAACACCGGGGAGCTGTTTTTT. This translates into CASSDRGYNTGELFF.

The V call is TRBV27, the J call TRBJ1-5, with TRBD1 as a possible D gene (6 bases). The CDR3 covers 13 residues. With 3 bases removed from V and 15 bases from J, the gap between germline ends came to 18 bases. Germline V gene lookup returns CDR1 MNHEY and CDR2 SMNVEV (reference sequence). The chain's CDR3 is CASSLARGQPSHF. The CDR3 DNA follows: TGTGCCAGCAGTTTGGCCCGGGGGCAGCCATCGCATTTT.

The rearrangement uses TRBV30 and TRBJ2-7, with D tentatively TRBD1 (5 bases). This CDR3 region has 13 residues. Per germline, CDR1 GTSNPN and CDR2 SVGIG (reference sequence). Trimming stripped 0 bases from V and 3 bases from J, with 9 bases between. The CDR3 nucleotides read TGTGCCTGGAGTGTAGGCAGGGTCTACGAGCAGTACTTC. As protein: CAWSVGRVYEQYF.

J is TRBJ2-5 and V is TRBV9; D is undetermined. CDR1 and CDR2 (germline): SGDLS, YYNGEE. This CDR3 is 12 amino acids long. Deletions cut 3 bases from V and 2 bases from J, with 5 bases between. The chain's CDR3 is CASSGLQETQYF. The CDR3 DNA follows: TGTGCCAGCAGCGGTCTTCAAGAGACCCAGTACTTC. Combining the CDR3 with reference TRBV9 and TRBJ2-5 gives the whole variable domain DSGVTQTPKHLITATGQRVTLRCSPRSGDLSVYWYQQSLDQGLQFLIQYYNGEERAKGNILERFSAQQFPDLHSELNLSSLELGDSALYFCASSGLQETQYFGPGTRLLVL.

The CDR3 is CASSMAGARSYNEQFF. The CDR3 coding sequence is TGTGCCAGTAGTATGGCAGGGGCTAGGTCCTACAATGAGCAGTTCTTC. The chain uses TRBV19 and TRBJ2-1; weak D call: TRBD1 (6 bases). The CDR3 is made up of 16 amino acids. Germline CDR1 is LNHDA and CDR2 is SQIVND (reference sequence). The V gene lost 3 bases and the J gene lost 1 base, with 13 bases spanning the gap.

The V call is TRBV6-6, the J call TRBJ1-1; D is unclear. This CDR3 has 15 residues. CDR1 MNHNY and CDR2 SVGAGI come from the germline V gene (reference sequence). The V end was cut by 0 bases, the J end by 1 base, with 9 bases between. The CDR3 sequence is CASSYSLGSNTEAFF. The CDR3 bases are TGTGCCAGCAGTTACTCTCTGGGGTCGAACACTGAAGCTTTCTTT.

The CDR3 spells CASSGPENSGANVLTF. The CDR3 DNA reads TGTGCCAGCAGTGGACCGGAGAACTCTGGGGCCAACGTCCTGACTTTC. This rearrangement joins TRBV6-1 to TRBJ2-6, with no clear D. The V gene lost 4 bases and the J gene lost 0 bases, with 10 bases spanning the gap. The CDR3 runs 16 residues. Germline assignment: CDR1 MNHNS and CDR2 SASEGT.

CDR3 nucleotide sequence: TGTGCCAGCAGCAAAGGACAGAGCTCTGGAAACACCATATATTTT. This translates into CASSKGQSSGNTIYF. The V gene is TRBV7-8, the J gene TRBJ1-3, with D perhaps matching TRBD1 (6 bases). Per germline, CDR1 SGHVS and CDR2 FQNEAQ. The CDR3 has 15 residues. V gave up 5 bases and J gave up 0 bases, with 11 bases separating them. The full variable domain, completed using reference TRBV7-8 and TRBJ1-3, is GAGVSQSPRYKVAKRGQDVALRCDPISGHVSLFWYQQALGQGPEFLTYFQNEAQLDKSGLPSDRFFAERPEGSVSTLKIQRTQQEDSAVYLCASSKGQSSGNTIYFGEGSWLTVV.

The chain uses TRBV11-2 and TRBJ2-7; D call uncertain. Trimming pared 3 bases from V and 0 bases from J, leaving 12 bases between. This CDR3 is built from 15 residues. CDR1 SGHAT and CDR2 FQNNGV come from the germline V gene. The CDR3 DNA reads as TGTGCCAGCAGCTTCGAACAGAGGAGCTCCTACGAGCAGTACTTC. The encoded protein is CASSFEQRSSYEQYF. Variable domain in full (rest from reference TRBV11-2 and TRBJ2-7): EAGVAQSPRYKIIEKRQSVAFWCNPISGHATLYWYQQILGQGPKLLIQFQNNGVVDDSQLPKDRFSAERLKGVDSTLKIQPAKLEDSAVYLCASSFEQRSSYEQYFGPGTRLTVT.

This clone has just one count. V is TRBV14 and J is TRBJ1-1, with D possibly matching TRBD1 (5 bases). The germline gives CDR1 SGHDN, CDR2 FVKESK. Trimming took 4 bases from V and 1 from J, leaving 19 bases between them. This CDR3 has 17 residues. DNA for the CDR3: TGTGCCAGCAGCCCTAGGACAAGTTGGATCCCGAACACTGAAGCTTTCTTT. Encoded protein: CASSPRTSWIPNTEAFF.

The V gene is TRBV7-9, the J gene TRBJ2-1; D call uncertain. The germline V gene has CDR1 SEHNR and CDR2 FQNEAQ (reference sequence). V shed 2 bases and J shed 3 bases, with 11 bases lying between them. The CDR3 is made up of 15 amino acids. CDR3 in DNA: TGTGCCAGCAGCTTATTGGCGGACGGCTACAATGAGCAGTTCTTC. This translates into CASSLLADGYNEQFF.

As regards this clone: Other DNA sequences of this sample code for an identical CDR3. The V and J genes are TRBV20-1 and TRBJ2-7; D uncertain. The CDR3 runs 11 residues. Trimming removed 0 bases from V and 3 bases from J, with 3 bases in between. Germline V gene data show CDR1 as DFQATT and CDR2 as SNEGSKA (reference sequence). CDR3 protein: CSAREVYEQYF. CDR3 DNA: TGCAGTGCTAGAGAGGTCTACGAGCAGTACTTC.

This sequence joins TRBV4-3 and TRBJ2-7; no firm D call. Trimming cost V 0 bases and J 6 bases, with 15 bases left between them. The CDR3 consists of 15 residues. CDR1 and CDR2 from the germline V gene are LGHNA and YSLEER. The chain's CDR3 is CASSQEDQQRAEQYF. In nucleotides, the CDR3 is TGCGCCAGCAGCCAAGAAGATCAGCAACGGGCCGAGCAGTACTTC.

The chain is built from TRBV7-9 and TRBJ2-5; tentative D call: TRBD1 (6 bases). The CDR3 is made up of 16 amino acids. Germline V gene lookup returns CDR1 SEHNR and CDR2 FQNEAQ (reference sequence). V was trimmed by 4 bases and J by 2 bases, leaving 17 bases between them. CDR3 sequence reads: CASSSRGRDLQETQYF. CDR3 nucleotide sequence: TGTGCCAGCAGCTCCAGGGGCAGGGACCTTCAAGAGACCCAGTACTTC.

The chain employs TRBV27 and TRBJ2-5, with D hard to call. In germline, CDR1 is MNHEY, CDR2 SMNVEV (reference sequence). The CDR3 sequence is 15 residues long. The ends were cut back, 5 bases at V and 5 bases at J, with 18 bases in the middle. The CDR3 nucleotides read TGTGCCAGCAGTCCCCTCGTGAGTGGTCTGGAGACCCAGTACTTC. Protein: CASSPLVSGLETQYF.

The chain carries TRBV27 and TRBJ2-4, with 7 nucleotides matching TRBD2. The germline V gene encodes CDR1 MNHEY and CDR2 SMNVEV (reference sequence). This CDR3 is built from 17 residues. J was trimmed by 8 bases and V by 3 bases; bases with no gene match: 16. CDR3 loop: CASSFREAAGNSDIQYF. CDR3 DNA: TGTGCCAGCAGTTTCCGGGAAGCAGCGGGAAATTCAGACATTCAGTACTTC.

The chain carries TRBV29-1 and TRBJ2-2; possibly TRBD1 or TRBD2 for D (5 bases each). Germline CDR1 reads SQVTM; CDR2 reads ANQGSEA. This CDR3 contains 18 residues. Trimming pared 0 bases from V and 7 bases from J, leaving 24 bases between. CDR3 bases: TGCAGCGTTGAAGATCCAATGGGACCGACCCTCGAGAACGGGGAGCTGTTTTTT. It codes for CSVEDPMGPTLENGELFF.

The V and J genes are TRBV14 and TRBJ2-1; D remains ambiguous. Trimming removed 2 bases at V and 8 bases at J, with 10 bases between. The length of the CDR3 is 13 residues. Germline lookup yields CDR1 SGHDN and CDR2 FVKESK. The CDR3 protein is CASSQLLWDEQFF. The CDR3 bases are TGTGCCAGCAGCCAACTCTTGTGGGATGAGCAGTTCTTC.

The gene calls are TRBV4-1 and TRBJ2-2, with TRBD1 identical over 11 bases. V was pared by 3 bases and J by 6 bases, with 6 bases of the junction left unmatched. The CDR3 length is 16 residues. Germline V gene sequence: CDR1 MGHRA, CDR2 YSYEKL. CDR3: CASSHGTGGISGELFF. CDR3 nucleotide sequence: TGCGCCAGCAGCCATGGGACAGGGGGTATATCCGGGGAGCTGTTTTTT.